This T cell receptor (beta chain) was sequenced in a study of graft-versus-host responses after intestinal transplantation. Study context: Recipients received multivisceral, liver-intestinal, or isolated intestinal transplants. The study gave all recipients anti-thymocyte globulin induction, then tacrolimus and steroids for two to three years.

A remark on this clone: The antigen remains unidentified.

Whole-study results and caveats: Allograft clonal ratios (graft-versus-host to host-versus-graft) were high in patients who had graft-donor T cell macrochimerism.

The data were produced by immunoSEQ multiplex PCR, yet TCRdb's version contains in-frame clones alone and is incomplete. The sample has about 90,000 clones; about 87% are singletons. CDR1 MNHEY and CDR2 SVGAGI come from the germline V gene. The V gene lost 0 bases and the J gene lost 5 bases, with 14 bases spanning the gap. CDR3 size: 15 residues. The origin of this receptor is a human donor who was the organ donor for an intestinal transplant. The chain employs TRBV6-5 and TRBJ2-7; D gene unclear. The specimen was unstimulated CD4+ T cells sorted from spleen or lymph node cells, collected before transplant. CDR3 sequence reads: CASSYSRLVRDEQYF. CDR3 bases: TGTGCCAGCAGTTACTCGAGGCTAGTTCGGGACGAGCAGTACTTC.